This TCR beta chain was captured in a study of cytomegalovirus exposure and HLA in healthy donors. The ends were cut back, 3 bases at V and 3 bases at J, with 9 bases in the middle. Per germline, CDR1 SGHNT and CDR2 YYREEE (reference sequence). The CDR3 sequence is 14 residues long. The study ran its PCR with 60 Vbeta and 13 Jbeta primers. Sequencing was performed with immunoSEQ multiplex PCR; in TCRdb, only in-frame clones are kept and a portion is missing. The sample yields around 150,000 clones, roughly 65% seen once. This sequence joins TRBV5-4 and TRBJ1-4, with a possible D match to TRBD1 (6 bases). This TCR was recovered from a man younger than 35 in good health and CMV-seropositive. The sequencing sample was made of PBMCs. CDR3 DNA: TGTGCCAGCAGCTCCGGACAGTCTAATGAAAAACTGTTTTTT. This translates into CASSSGQSNEKLFF.